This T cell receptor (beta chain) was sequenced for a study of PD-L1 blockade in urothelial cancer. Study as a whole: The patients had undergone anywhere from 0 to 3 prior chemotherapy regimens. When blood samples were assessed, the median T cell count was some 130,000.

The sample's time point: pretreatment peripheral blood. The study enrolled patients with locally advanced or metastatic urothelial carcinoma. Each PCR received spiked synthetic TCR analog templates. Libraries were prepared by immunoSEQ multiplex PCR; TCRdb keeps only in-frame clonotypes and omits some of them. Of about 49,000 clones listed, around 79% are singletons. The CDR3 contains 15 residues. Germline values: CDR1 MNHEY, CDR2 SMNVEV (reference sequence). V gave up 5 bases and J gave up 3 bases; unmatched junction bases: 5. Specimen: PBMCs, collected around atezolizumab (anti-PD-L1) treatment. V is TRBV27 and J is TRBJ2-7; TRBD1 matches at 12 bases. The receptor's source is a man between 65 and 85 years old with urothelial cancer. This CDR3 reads CASSKGQGASYEQYF. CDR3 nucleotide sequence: TGTGCCAGCAGTAAGGGACAGGGGGCGAGCTACGAGCAGTACTTC.